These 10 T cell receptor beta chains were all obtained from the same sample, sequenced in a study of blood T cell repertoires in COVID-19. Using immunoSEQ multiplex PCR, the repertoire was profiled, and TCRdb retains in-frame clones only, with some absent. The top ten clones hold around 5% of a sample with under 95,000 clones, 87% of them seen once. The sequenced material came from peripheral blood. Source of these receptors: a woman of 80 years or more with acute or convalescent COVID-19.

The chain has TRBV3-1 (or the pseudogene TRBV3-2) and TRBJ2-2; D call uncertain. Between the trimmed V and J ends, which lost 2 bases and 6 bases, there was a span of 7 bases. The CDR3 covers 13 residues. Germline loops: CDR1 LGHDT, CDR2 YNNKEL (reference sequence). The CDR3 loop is CASSQNSAGELFF. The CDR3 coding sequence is TGTGCCAGCAGCCAAAATTCGGCCGGGGAGCTGTTTTTT.

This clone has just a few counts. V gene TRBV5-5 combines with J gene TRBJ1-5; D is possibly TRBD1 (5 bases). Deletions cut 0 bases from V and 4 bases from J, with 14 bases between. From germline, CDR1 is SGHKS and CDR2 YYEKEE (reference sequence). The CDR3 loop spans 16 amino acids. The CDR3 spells CASSLGGREGNQPQHF. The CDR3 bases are TGTGCCAGCAGCTTGGGAGGCAGGGAGGGGAATCAGCCCCAGCATTTT.

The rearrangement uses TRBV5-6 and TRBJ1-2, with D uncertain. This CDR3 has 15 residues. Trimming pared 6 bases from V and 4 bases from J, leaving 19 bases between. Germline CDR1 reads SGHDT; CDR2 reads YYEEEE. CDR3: CASTGVRGQAYGYTF. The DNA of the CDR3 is TGTGCCAGCACCGGAGTACGAGGGCAGGCCTATGGCTACACCTTC.

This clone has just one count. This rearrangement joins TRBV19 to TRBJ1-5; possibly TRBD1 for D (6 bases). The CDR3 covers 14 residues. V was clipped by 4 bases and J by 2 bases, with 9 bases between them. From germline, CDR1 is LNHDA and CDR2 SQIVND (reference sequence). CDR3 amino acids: CASSRNRGNQPQHF. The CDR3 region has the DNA TGTGCCAGTAGTAGGAACAGGGGCAATCAGCCCCAGCATTTT.

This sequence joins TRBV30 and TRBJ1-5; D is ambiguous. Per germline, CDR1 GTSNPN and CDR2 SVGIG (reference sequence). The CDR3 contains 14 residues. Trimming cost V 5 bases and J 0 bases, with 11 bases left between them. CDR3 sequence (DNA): TGTGCCTGGGCTACCGGGAGTAGCAATCAGCCCCAGCATTTT. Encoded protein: CAWATGSSNQPQHF.

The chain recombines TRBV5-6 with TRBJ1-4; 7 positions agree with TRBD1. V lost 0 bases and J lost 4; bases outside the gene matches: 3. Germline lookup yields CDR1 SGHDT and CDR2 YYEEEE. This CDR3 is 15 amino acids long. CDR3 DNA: TGTGCCAGCAGCTTGGGGACAGGTTATAATGAAAAACTGTTTTTT. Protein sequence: CASSLGTGYNEKLFF.

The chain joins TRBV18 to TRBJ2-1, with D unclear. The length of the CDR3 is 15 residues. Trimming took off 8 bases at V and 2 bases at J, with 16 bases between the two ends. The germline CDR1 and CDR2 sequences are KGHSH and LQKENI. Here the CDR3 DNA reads TGTGCCAGCCTTCCTTCCGGAACAGCCTACAATGAGCAGTTCTTC. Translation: CASLPSGTAYNEQFF. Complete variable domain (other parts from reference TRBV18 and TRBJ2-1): NAGVMQNPRHLVRRRGQEARLRCSPMKGHSHVYWYRQLPEEGLKFMVYLQKENIIDESGMPKERFSAEFPKEGPSILRIQQVVRGDSAAYFCASLPSGTAYNEQFFGPGTRLTVL.

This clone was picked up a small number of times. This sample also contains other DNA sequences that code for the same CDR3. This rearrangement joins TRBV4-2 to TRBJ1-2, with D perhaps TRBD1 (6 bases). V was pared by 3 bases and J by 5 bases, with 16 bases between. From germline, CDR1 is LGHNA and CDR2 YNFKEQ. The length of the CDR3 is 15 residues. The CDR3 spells CASSHATGSVYGYTF. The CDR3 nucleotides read TGTGCCAGCAGCCATGCGACAGGCAGTGTGTATGGCTACACCTTC.

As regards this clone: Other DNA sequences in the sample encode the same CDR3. The CDR3 region has the DNA TGTGCCTGGAGTGCACAAGAGACCCAGTACTTC. It yields the protein CAWSAQETQYF. The chain has TRBV30 and TRBJ2-5; no clear D gene. The CDR3 spans 11 residues. The V gene lost 1 base and the J gene lost 2 bases, with 2 bases spanning the gap. Germline V gene data show CDR1 as GTSNPN and CDR2 as SVGIG (reference sequence).

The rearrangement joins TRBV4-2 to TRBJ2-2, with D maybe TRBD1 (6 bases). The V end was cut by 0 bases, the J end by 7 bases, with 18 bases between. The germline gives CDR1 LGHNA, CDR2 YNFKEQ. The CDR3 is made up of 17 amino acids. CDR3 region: CASSQDFWTAAGGELFF. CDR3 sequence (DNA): TGTGCCAGCAGCCAAGATTTTTGGACAGCAGCAGGCGGGGAGCTGTTTTTT.